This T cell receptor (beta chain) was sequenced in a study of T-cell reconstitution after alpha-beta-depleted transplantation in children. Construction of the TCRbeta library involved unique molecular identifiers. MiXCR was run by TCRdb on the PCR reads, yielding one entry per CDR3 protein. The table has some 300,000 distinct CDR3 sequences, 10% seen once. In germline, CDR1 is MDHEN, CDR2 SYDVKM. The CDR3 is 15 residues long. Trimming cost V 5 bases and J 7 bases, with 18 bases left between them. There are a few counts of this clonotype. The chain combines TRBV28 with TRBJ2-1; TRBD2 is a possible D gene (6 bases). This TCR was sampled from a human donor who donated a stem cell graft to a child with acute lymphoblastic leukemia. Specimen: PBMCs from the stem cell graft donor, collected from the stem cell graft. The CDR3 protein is CASSTRDSVGNEQFF. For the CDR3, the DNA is TGTGCCAGCAGTACCCGGGACTCCGTGGGAAATGAGCAGTTCTTC.